This entry features one T cell receptor beta chain sequence. Its antigen is currently unknown. The CDR3 is 15 amino acids. Germline loops: CDR1 SGDLS, CDR2 YYNGEE. The ends were cut back, 4 bases at V and 2 bases at J, with 13 bases in the middle. TCRdb reanalysed the reads using MiXCR and keeps one entry per CDR3 protein. The table lists nearly 650,000 distinct CDR3 sequences, roughly 26% of them singletons. These data are taken from a study of T cell repertoires in cytomegalovirus infection. Regarding the study as a whole: CMV-specific TCR beta clonotypes restricted by HLA-C were the ones dominating the ex vivo response.

V is TRBV9 and J is TRBJ2-1; maybe TRBD2 (7 bases). The sequence was collected from a human donor in good health (CMV status not recorded). Some clones in this sample may be carry-over from other donors' samples. Material: CD8+ T cells from PBMCs. CDR3 bases: TGTGCCAGCAGCCAGGCGGGGGACACCTACAATGAGCAGTTCTTC. Translating it yields CASSQAGDTYNEQFF.